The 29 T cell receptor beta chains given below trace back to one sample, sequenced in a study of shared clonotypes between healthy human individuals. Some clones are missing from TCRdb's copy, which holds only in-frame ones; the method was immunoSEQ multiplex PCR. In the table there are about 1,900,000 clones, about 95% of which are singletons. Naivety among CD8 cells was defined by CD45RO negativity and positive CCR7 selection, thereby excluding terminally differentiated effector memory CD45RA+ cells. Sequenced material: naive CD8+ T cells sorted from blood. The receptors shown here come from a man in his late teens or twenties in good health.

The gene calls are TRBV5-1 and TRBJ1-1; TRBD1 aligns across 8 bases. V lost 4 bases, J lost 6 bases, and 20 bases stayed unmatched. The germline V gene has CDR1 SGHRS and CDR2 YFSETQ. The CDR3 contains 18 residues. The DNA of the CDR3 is TGCGCCAGCAGCCCCCAAAGGGTCCAGGGGGCAGCCTGGGCTGAAGCTTTCTTT. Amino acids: CASSPQRVQGAAWAEAFF.

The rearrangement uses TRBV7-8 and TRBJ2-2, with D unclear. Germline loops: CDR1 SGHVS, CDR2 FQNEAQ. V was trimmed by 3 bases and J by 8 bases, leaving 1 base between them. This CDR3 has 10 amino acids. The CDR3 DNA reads TGTGCCAGCAGCTTGGGGGAGCTGTTTTTT. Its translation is CASSLGELFF. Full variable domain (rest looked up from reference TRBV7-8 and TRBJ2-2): GAGVSQSPRYKVAKRGQDVALRCDPISGHVSLFWYQQALGQGPEFLTYFQNEAQLDKSGLPSDRFFAERPEGSVSTLKIQRTQQEDSAVYLCASSLGELFFGEGSRLTVL.

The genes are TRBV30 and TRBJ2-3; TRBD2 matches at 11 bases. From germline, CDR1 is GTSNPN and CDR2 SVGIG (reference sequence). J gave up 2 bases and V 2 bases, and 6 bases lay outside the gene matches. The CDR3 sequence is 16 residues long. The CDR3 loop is CAWSSRLAGITDTQYF. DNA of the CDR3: TGTGCCTGGAGTTCAAGACTAGCGGGGATCACAGATACGCAGTATTTT.

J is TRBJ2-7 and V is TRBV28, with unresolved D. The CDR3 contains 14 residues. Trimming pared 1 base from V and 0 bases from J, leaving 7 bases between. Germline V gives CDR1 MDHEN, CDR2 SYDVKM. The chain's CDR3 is CASSLSTVSYEQYF. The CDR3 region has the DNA TGTGCCAGCAGTTTATCAACAGTCTCCTACGAGCAGTACTTC.

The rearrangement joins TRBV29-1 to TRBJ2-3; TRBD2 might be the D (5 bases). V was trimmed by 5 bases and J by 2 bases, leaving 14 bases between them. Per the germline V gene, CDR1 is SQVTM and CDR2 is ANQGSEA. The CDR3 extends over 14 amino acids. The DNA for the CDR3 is TGCAGCGTTCCGGAGGAGGTATCCACAGATACGCAGTATTTT. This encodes CSVPEEVSTDTQYF.

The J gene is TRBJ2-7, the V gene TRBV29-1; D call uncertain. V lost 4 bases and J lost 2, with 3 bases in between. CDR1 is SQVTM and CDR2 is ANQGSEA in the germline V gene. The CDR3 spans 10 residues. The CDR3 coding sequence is TGCAGCGTTGTAGCCTACGAGCAGTACTTC. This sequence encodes CSVVAYEQYF.

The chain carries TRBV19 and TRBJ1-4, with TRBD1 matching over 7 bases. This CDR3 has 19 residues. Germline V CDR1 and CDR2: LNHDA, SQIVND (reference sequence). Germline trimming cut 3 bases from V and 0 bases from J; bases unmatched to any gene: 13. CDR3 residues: CASSIVDRAIFATNEKLFF. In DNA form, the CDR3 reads TGTGCCAGTAGTATTGTCGACAGGGCCATCTTTGCAACTAATGAAAAACTGTTTTTT.

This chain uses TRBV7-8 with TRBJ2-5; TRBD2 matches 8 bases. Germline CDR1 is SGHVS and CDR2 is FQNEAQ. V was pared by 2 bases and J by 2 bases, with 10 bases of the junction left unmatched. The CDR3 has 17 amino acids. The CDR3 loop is CASSLTMSGGPQETQYF. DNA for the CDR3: TGTGCCAGCAGCTTAACGATGAGCGGGGGACCACAAGAGACCCAGTACTTC.

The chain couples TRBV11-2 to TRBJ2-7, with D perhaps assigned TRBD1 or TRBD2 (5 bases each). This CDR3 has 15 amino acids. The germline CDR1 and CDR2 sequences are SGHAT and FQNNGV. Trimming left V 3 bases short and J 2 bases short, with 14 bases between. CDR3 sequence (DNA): TGTGCCAGCAGCTTCTCAACGGTGGGGGCCTACGAGCAGTACTTC. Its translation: CASSFSTVGAYEQYF.

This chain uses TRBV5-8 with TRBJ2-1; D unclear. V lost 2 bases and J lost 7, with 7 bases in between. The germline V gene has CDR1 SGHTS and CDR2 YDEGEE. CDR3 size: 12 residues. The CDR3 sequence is CASSLTPNEQFF. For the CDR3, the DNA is TGTGCCAGCAGCTTAACGCCGAATGAGCAGTTCTTC.

Here the CDR3 DNA reads TGTGCCAGCAGGTCTCGGGGAAGGGGCCAAGAGACCCAGTACTTC. Amino acid sequence: CASRSRGRGQETQYF. This sequence joins TRBV5-6 and TRBJ2-5; D assignment may be TRBD1 or TRBD2 (5 bases each). Germline V gene lookup returns CDR1 SGHDT and CDR2 YYEEEE. The CDR3 length is 15 residues. The ends were cut back, 5 bases at V and 1 base at J, with 15 bases in the middle.

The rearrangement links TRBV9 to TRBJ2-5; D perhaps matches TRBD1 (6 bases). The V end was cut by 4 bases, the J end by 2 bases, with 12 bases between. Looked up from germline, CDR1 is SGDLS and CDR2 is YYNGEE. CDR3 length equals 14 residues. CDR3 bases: TGTGCCAGCAGCCGCGGACAGATACAAGAGACCCAGTACTTC. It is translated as CASSRGQIQETQYF.

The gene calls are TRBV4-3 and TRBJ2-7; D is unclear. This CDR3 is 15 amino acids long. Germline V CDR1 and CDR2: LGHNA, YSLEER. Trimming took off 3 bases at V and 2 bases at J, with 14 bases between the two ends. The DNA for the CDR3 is TGCGCCAGCAGCCACCAAACCGGGCCAGCCTACGAGCAGTACTTC. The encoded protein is CASSHQTGPAYEQYF.

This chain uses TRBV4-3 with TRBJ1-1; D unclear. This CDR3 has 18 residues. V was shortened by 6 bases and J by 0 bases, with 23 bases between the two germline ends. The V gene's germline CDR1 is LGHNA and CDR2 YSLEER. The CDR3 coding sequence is TGCGCCAGCAGGCGAATGTTAGAGGCGGGAGGCATGAACACTGAAGCTTTCTTT. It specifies CASRRMLEAGGMNTEAFF.

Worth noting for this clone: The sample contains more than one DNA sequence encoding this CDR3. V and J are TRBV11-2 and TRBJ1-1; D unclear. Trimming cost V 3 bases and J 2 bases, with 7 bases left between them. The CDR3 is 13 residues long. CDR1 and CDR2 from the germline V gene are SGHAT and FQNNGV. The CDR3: CASSFGLNTEAFF. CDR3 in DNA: TGTGCCAGCAGCTTCGGGCTTAACACTGAAGCTTTCTTT.

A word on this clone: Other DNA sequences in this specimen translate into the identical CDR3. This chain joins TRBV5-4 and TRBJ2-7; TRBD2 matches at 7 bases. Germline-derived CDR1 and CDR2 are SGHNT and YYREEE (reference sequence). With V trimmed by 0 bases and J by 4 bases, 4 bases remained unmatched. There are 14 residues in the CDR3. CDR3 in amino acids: CASSLDGSGYEQYF. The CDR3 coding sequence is TGTGCCAGCAGCTTGGATGGTAGCGGGTACGAGCAGTACTTC.

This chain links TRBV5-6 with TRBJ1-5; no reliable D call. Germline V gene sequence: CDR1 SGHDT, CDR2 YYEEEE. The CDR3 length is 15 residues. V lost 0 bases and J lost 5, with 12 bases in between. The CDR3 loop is CASSLGGAIYQPQHF. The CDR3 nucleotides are TGTGCCAGCAGCTTGGGAGGCGCAATCTATCAGCCCCAGCATTTT.

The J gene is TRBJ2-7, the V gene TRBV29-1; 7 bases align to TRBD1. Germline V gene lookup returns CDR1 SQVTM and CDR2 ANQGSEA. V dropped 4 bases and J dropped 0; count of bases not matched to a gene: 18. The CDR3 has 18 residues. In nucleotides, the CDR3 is TGCAGCGTTGGTTTCGACCAGGGGGAGCCCAGATACTCCTACGAGCAGTACTTC. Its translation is CSVGFDQGEPRYSYEQYF.

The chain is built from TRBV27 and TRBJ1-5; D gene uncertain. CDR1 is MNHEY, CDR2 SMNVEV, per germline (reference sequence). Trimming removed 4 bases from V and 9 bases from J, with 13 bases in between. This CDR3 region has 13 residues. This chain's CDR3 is CASSSHNLGPQHF. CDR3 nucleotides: TGTGCCAGCAGTTCCCATAACCTGGGGCCCCAGCATTTT.

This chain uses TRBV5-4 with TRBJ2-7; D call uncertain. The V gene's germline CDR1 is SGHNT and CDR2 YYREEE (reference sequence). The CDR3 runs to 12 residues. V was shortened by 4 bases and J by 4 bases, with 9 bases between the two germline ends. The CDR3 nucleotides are TGTGCCAGCAGCCCGACTGGATACGAGCAGTACTTC. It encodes CASSPTGYEQYF.

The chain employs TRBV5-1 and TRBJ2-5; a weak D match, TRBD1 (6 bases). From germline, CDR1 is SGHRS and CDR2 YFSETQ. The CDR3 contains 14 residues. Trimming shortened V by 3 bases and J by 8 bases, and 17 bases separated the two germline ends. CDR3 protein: CASSYRLGADTQYF. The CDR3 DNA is TGCGCCAGCAGCTACAGGTTGGGGGCGGATACCCAGTACTTC.

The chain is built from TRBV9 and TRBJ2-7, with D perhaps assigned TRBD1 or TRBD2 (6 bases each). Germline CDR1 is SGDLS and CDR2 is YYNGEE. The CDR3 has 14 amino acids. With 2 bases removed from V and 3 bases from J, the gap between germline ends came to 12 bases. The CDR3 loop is CASSVGGHGYEQYF. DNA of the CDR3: TGTGCCAGCAGCGTGGGGGGACATGGCTACGAGCAGTACTTC.

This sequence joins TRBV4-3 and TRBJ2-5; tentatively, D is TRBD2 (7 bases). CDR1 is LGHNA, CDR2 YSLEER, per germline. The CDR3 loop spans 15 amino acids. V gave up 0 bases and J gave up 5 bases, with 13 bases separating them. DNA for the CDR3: TGCGCCAGCAGCCAAGAAGGGGGGGATCAGGAGACCCAGTACTTC. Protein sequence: CASSQEGGDQETQYF.

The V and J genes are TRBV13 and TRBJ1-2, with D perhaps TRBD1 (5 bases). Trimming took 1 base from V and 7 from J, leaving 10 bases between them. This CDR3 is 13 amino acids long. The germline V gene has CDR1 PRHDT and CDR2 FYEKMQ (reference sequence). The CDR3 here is CASSLVLGRGYTF. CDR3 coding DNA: TGTGCCAGCAGCTTAGTTTTGGGGCGTGGCTACACCTTC.

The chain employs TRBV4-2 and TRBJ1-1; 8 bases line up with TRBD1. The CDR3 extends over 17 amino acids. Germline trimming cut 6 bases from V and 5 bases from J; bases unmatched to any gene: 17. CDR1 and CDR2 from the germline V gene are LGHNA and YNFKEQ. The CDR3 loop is CASSHPITDRGWTEAFF. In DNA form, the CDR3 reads TGTGCCAGCAGTCACCCGATTACCGACAGGGGATGGACTGAAGCTTTCTTT.

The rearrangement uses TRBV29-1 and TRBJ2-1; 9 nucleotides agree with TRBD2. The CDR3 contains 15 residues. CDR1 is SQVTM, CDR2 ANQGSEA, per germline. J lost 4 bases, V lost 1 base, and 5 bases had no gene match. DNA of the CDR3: TGCAGCGTTGAAGGGCTAGCGGGGAAGTACAATGAGCAGTTCTTC. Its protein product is CSVEGLAGKYNEQFF.

As DNA, the CDR3 is TGTGCCAGTGCTAGCGGGAAGAAAATCTACAATGAGCAGTTCTTC. Its protein is CASASGKKIYNEQFF. The V gene is TRBV19, the J gene TRBJ2-1; 9 bases agree with TRBD2. The V and J ends lost 8 bases and 3 bases, in that order; junction bases with no gene match: 8. CDR1 and CDR2 (germline): LNHDA, SQIVND (reference sequence). CDR3 length: 15 residues. Full variable domain (remainder filled in from reference TRBV19 and TRBJ2-1): DGGITQSPKYLFRKEGQNVTLSCEQNLNHDAMYWYRQDPGQGLRLIYYSQIVNDFQKGDIAEGYSVSREKKESFPLTVTSAQKNPTAFYLCASASGKKIYNEQFFGPGTRLTVL.

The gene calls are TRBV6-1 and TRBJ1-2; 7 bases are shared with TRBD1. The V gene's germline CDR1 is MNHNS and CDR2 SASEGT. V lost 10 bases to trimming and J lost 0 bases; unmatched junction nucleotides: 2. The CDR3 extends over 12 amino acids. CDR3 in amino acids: CATGGANYGYTF. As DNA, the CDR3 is TGTGCCACAGGGGGGGCTAACTATGGCTACACCTTC.

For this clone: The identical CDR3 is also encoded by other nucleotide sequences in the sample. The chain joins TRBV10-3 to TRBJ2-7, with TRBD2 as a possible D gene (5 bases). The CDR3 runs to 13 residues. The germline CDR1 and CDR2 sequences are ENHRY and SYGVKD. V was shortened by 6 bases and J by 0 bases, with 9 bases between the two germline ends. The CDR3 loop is CAIREGSSYEQYF. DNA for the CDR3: TGTGCCATCAGAGAGGGTAGCTCCTACGAGCAGTACTTC.